This TCR beta chain was sequenced in a study of metastatic and nonmetastatic thyroid tumors. Study-wide background: Samples came from malignant and benign thyroid patients, and repertoires were compared across blood and tumor or nodule tissue.

Under the authors' procedure: Clinicopathological groups differed in CDR3, with these differences serving to build a distant-metastasis classifier for papillary thyroid cancer. TCRdb re-called clones from the PCR reads using MiXCR. TCRdb assigned the V and J calls; the authors' analysis was not used. The table shows 35,000 to 50,000 clones, with about a sixth occurring only once. The entire patient cohort was treatment-naive prior to thyroid surgery. Findings and caveats of the study: Reports indicated that malignant thyroid tumors showed significantly higher TCR beta diversity than benign nodules did, in blood and tumor.

This clone was seen once. What it binds is not known. The sequenced sample consisted of tumor tissue. The TCR originated in a female donor with papillary thyroid cancer or a benign thyroid nodule (not recorded which). Some clones in this sample may be carry-over from other donors' samples.

CDR3 loop: CASSLSRLSGGVSGLNEQFF. The DNA for the CDR3 is TGTGCCAGCAGTTTATCTCGACTATCGGGAGGAGTTAGCGGCCTCAATGAGCAGTTCTTC. This chain connects TRBV27 to TRBJ2-1, with 7 positions matching TRBD2. The CDR3 sequence is 20 residues long. Germline CDR1 is MNHEY and CDR2 is SMNVEV (reference sequence). J was trimmed by 6 bases and V by 0 bases; bases with no gene match: 20.